The entry that follows covers one T cell receptor (beta chain) sequence. Its specificity is not known. The sample belongs to a study of T cells in Graves' hyperthyroidism and ophthalmopathy. Looking at the study overall: Upon initial diagnosis and before any treatment, peripheral blood was collected. The study, taken as a whole, reports: Among clonotypes expanded in thyroid above 0.001, most were also found in blood.

Patients aged 18 to 65 had newly diagnosed hyperthyroidism lasting under 2 months. Uncontrolled infection, other autoimmune disease, pregnancy and lactation each barred patients from inclusion. What was amplified from RNA transcripts were TCR beta CDR3 regions. HTBI primers were employed in a first-round RT-PCR of the TCR CDR3. TCRdb recomputed calls from the multiplex PCR reads with MiXCR, one row per CDR3 protein. The top ten hold around 34% of the sample, which has fewer than 400,000 distinct CDR3 sequences, roughly 17% seen once. The sequenced sample consisted of blood. The clonotype comes from a man aged 30 to 45 with Graves' hyperthyroidism.

The CDR3: CAWSGRGRGSPLHF. The CDR3 coding sequence is TGTGCCTGGAGCGGAAGGGGCCGAGGTTCACCCCTCCACTTT. The chain carries TRBV30 and TRBJ1-6, with D tentatively TRBD1 (5 bases). The CDR3 sequence is 14 residues long. V was pared by 3 bases and J by 9 bases, with 15 bases between. The germline V gene encodes CDR1 GTSNPN and CDR2 SVGIG (reference sequence).